The 26 T cell receptor beta chains below all came from one sample that was sequenced in a study of blood T cells in healthy people across ages. The use of a sample-barcoded 5' primer and a J-beta primer mix characterized a second PCR of roughly 7 to 12 cycles. Using its own MiXCR run on the 5' RACE reads, TCRdb lists one record per CDR3 protein. This sample has hundreds of thousands of distinct CDR3 sequences, with roughly 50% found just once. The sample consisted of blood. These receptors originate from a man older than 75 in good health.

The chain links TRBV6-1 to TRBJ2-6; D is possibly TRBD1 (6 bases). The CDR3 runs to 15 residues. In germline, CDR1 is MNHNS, CDR2 SASEGT. Deletions cut 3 bases from V and 2 bases from J, with 8 bases between. CDR3 residues: CASSENRAGANVLTF. The CDR3 DNA sequence: TGTGCCAGCAGTGAGAACAGGGCTGGGGCCAACGTCCTGACTTTC.

This clonotype came up a few times. The chain uses TRBV20-1 and TRBJ2-7; a possible D gene is TRBD2 (6 bases). Germline-derived CDR1 and CDR2 are DFQATT and SNEGSKA (reference sequence). The V gene lost 5 bases and the J gene lost 5 bases, with 25 bases spanning the gap. The CDR3 is 16 residues long. This CDR3 is CSAGRGELGNRDEQYF. CDR3 DNA sequence: TGCAGTGCTGGGCGGGGAGAGTTAGGCAATCGAGACGAGCAGTACTTC.

Comment on this clonotype: The germline gene is not matched at one end of the junction; a read error may be the cause. The chain carries TRBV7-2 and TRBJ2-3; D gene uncertain. The CDR3 totals 14 residues. Germline CDR1 reads SGHTA; CDR2 reads FQGNSA. The CDR3 DNA reads as TGTGCCAGCAGCTTGTTCGGTAGCACGGATACGCAGTATTTT. Translation: CASSLFGSTDTQYF.

This chain joins TRBV20-1 and TRBJ1-6, with D possibly TRBD1 on 5 matching bases. The length of the CDR3 is 13 residues. Germline loops: CDR1 DFQATT, CDR2 SNEGSKA (reference sequence). With 6 bases removed from V and 8 bases from J, the gap between germline ends came to 14 bases. The CDR3 nucleotides read TGCAGTGCACAGGACCCTATGGATTCACCCCTCCACTTT. Its translation is CSAQDPMDSPLHF.

Worth noting for this clonotype: Mismatch with germline at one junction end may stem from a read error. V gene TRBV7-7 combines with J gene TRBJ2-3; tentative D call: TRBD1 (5 bases). This CDR3 is 13 amino acids long. Germline V gene data show CDR1 as SSHAT and CDR2 as FNYEAQ (reference sequence). The CDR3 DNA is TGTGCTAGCAGCTTCGGGCAGGGAGATACGCAGTATTTT. This gives the protein CASSFGQGDTQYF.

This clonotype was detected a few times. The gene calls are TRBV12-3 or TRBV12-4 and TRBJ1-5; 9 nucleotides line up with TRBD1. This CDR3 is 13 amino acids long. V lost 7 bases, J lost 7 bases, and 5 bases stayed unmatched. CDR3 DNA sequence: TGTGCCAGCAAACAGGGGGCCCGGCAGCCCCAGCATTTT. Protein product: CASKQGARQPQHF.

The chain joins TRBV18 to TRBJ2-4; D not certain. The DNA end is a closer match to TRBJ2-7, so the J assignment may be wrong. Germline V lookup: CDR1 KGHSH, CDR2 LQKENI. The CDR3 is 12 amino acids. CDR3: CASSPDQTEQYF. In DNA, the CDR3 is TGTGCCAGCTCACCAGATCAAACCGAGCAGTACTTC.

The rearrangement links TRBV20-1 to TRBJ2-1; TRBD2 matches at 8 bases. The CDR3 is 14 residues long. In germline, CDR1 is DFQATT, CDR2 SNEGSKA (reference sequence). V lost 8 bases, J lost 2 bases, and 8 bases stayed unmatched. The CDR3 region has the DNA TGCAGTACGATAACTAGCGGAGCCTACAATGAGCAGTTCTTC. Translated: CSTITSGAYNEQFF.

The chain carries TRBV5-5 and TRBJ2-1; 13 bases align to TRBD2. There are 19 residues in the CDR3. Germline CDR1 reads SGHKS; CDR2 reads YYEKEE (reference sequence). V was pared by 4 bases and J by 4 bases, with 14 bases of the junction left unmatched. CDR3 amino acids: CASSPALIMTSGRYNEQFF. The DNA of the CDR3 is TGTGCCAGCAGCCCGGCCCTTATTATGACTAGCGGGAGGTACAATGAGCAGTTCTTC.

J is TRBJ2-7 and V is TRBV7-6; TRBD2 aligns across 14 bases. Per germline, CDR1 SGHVS and CDR2 FNYEAQ. The junction had 3 bases not matched to a gene; V was cut back by 5 bases and J by 3 bases. The CDR3 contains 15 residues. The CDR3 spells CASSKGLAGVYEQYF. CDR3 sequence (DNA): TGTGCCAGCAGCAAGGGACTAGCGGGAGTCTACGAGCAGTACTTC.

The rearrangement uses TRBV29-1 and TRBJ1-2; D remains ambiguous. Germline CDR1 reads SQVTM; CDR2 reads ANQGSEA. With 0 bases removed from V and 6 bases from J, the gap between germline ends came to 11 bases. This CDR3 is built from 13 residues. CDR3 nucleotides: TGCAGCGTTGAAGATCCCCTACGGCATGGCTACACCTTC. This codes for CSVEDPLRHGYTF.

This chain uses TRBV29-1 with TRBJ2-4; perhaps TRBD1 as D (8 bases). Germline CDR1 reads SQVTM; CDR2 reads ANQGSEA. The CDR3 is 17 amino acids. V lost 6 bases, J lost 9 bases, and 30 bases lay in between. The CDR3, as DNA: TGCAGCGTCCGGACAGGGCTAGCGGAACCGATGAGGGGCATTCAGTACTTC. This sequence encodes CSVRTGLAEPMRGIQYF.

There are a few counts of this clonotype. This rearrangement joins TRBV27 to TRBJ2-1, with D tentatively TRBD1 or TRBD2 (5 bases each). V was shortened by 2 bases and J by 8 bases, with 13 bases between the two germline ends. The CDR3 has 14 residues. Germline CDR1 reads MNHEY; CDR2 reads SMNVEV (reference sequence). Written as DNA, the CDR3 is TGTGCCAGCAGTTTAGTGGGGGACCCCCATGAGCAGTTCTTC. Amino acid sequence: CASSLVGDPHEQFF.

The chain joins TRBV20-1 to TRBJ2-5, with D tentatively TRBD2 (5 bases). The germline gives CDR1 DFQATT, CDR2 SNEGSKA (reference sequence). V dropped 1 base and J dropped 11 bases, with 23 bases sitting between them. The CDR3 is 15 residues long. The CDR3 loop is CSARGGASLPNEQYF. The CDR3 DNA reads as TGCAGTGCTAGAGGGGGAGCCTCGCTGCCCAATGAGCAGTACTTC.

This chain links TRBV5-1 with TRBJ2-4, with 9 bases matching TRBD2. The DNA end is a closer match to TRBJ2-7, so the J assignment may be wrong. This CDR3 spans 15 amino acids. The germline CDR1 and CDR2 sequences are SGHRS and YFSETQ. In DNA form, the CDR3 reads TGCGCCAGCAGCCCTGTCCTAGCGGGAAGGTACGAGCAGTACTTC. This sequence encodes CASSPVLAGRYEQYF.

Here the CDR3 DNA reads TGTGCCAGCAGCCCAAGTCCCGGGACAGGTCCGGATGAGCAGTTCTTC. Its protein product is CASSPSPGTGPDEQFF. The gene calls are TRBV21-1 and TRBJ2-1; the table names TRBD1, a call not compared with the DNA. TRBV21-1 is reported as a pseudogene. The CDR3 spans 16 residues.

This rearrangement joins TRBV5-6 to TRBJ1-6; no firm D call. This CDR3 spans 17 amino acids. V was cut by 4 bases and J by 5 bases, with 19 bases left in between. Germline-derived CDR1 and CDR2 are SGHDT and YYEEEE. The CDR3 coding sequence is TGTGCCAGCAGCCCCTCGTTCGGGAAGGCGGATAATTCACCCCTCCACTTT. Protein: CASSPSFGKADNSPLHF.

This clonotype was found a few times. The chain's CDR3 is CASSSGGRSYNEQFF. CDR3 sequence (DNA): TGTGCCAGCAGTTCAGGGGGCAGGTCCTACAATGAGCAGTTCTTC. The chain couples TRBV27 to TRBJ2-1; 8 nucleotides line up with TRBD1. CDR3 size: 15 residues. The V gene's germline CDR1 is MNHEY and CDR2 SMNVEV (reference sequence). V lost 4 bases to trimming and J lost 1 base; unmatched junction nucleotides: 3.

The chain recombines TRBV20-1 with TRBJ2-1; D remains unclear. Germline V CDR1 and CDR2: DFQATT, SNEGSKA (reference sequence). The CDR3 covers 15 residues. Trimming removed 4 bases at V and 6 bases at J, with 19 bases between. The chain's CDR3 is CSAISSGPIINEQFF. In DNA form, the CDR3 reads TGCAGTGCTATTAGTTCCGGGCCGATCATCAATGAGCAGTTCTTC.

This clonotype was recorded at least ten times. This sequence joins TRBV9 and TRBJ2-1; 8 positions agree with TRBD2. With 3 bases clipped from V and 5 bases from J, the junction kept 4 bases outside the gene matches. CDR1 and CDR2 from the germline V gene are SGDLS and YYNGEE. CDR3 length: 14 amino acids. The CDR3 nucleotides read TGTGCCAGCAGCGCGACTAGCGCCAACAATGAGCAGTTCTTC. Its translation: CASSATSANNEQFF.

This chain links TRBV28 with TRBJ2-1; 10 bases map to TRBD2. Germline CDR1 is MDHEN and CDR2 is SYDVKM. CDR3 length equals 15 residues. J lost 7 bases, V lost 6 bases, and 9 bases had no gene match. CDR3 sequence reads: CASSPERGGRNEQFF. CDR3 nucleotide sequence: TGTGCCAGCAGCCCCGAGCGGGGGGGCAGGAATGAGCAGTTCTTC.

This clonotype was observed a few times. The genes are TRBV5-1 and TRBJ1-2; the D is unclear. Germline CDR1 reads SGHRS; CDR2 reads YFSETQ. The CDR3 consists of 11 residues. Deletions cut 6 bases from V and 8 bases from J, with 11 bases between. The CDR3 region is CASMLGYGYTF. CDR3 sequence (DNA): TGCGCCAGCATGCTGGGATACGGCTACACCTTC.

The chain has TRBV9 and TRBJ1-4; 10 nucleotides line up with TRBD1. The CDR3 spans 16 residues. Germline loops: CDR1 SGDLS, CDR2 YYNGEE. After removal of 3 bases from V and 4 bases from J, the junction contained 6 bases not matched to a gene. Written as DNA, the CDR3 is TGTGCCAGCAGCGCATCCGGGACAGGGGTTAATGAAAAACTGTTTTTT. Its protein product is CASSASGTGVNEKLFF.

The chain carries TRBV6-1 and TRBJ2-3; D is undetermined. This CDR3 is built from 12 residues. Germline CDR1 MNHNS, CDR2 SASEGT. The germline V and J ends were trimmed by 5 bases and 2 bases, with 5 bases remaining between them. CDR3 sequence: CASSYATDTQYF. The DNA of the CDR3 is TGTGCCAGCAGTTATGCCACAGATACGCAGTATTTT.

This clonotype has a handful of counts. V usage is TRBV24-1 and J usage is TRBJ1-2, with a weak D call TRBD1 (5 bases). V lost 3 bases to trimming and J lost 4 bases, with 8 bases between them. This CDR3 is built from 13 residues. Germline CDR1 is KGHDR and CDR2 is SFDVKD. CDR3 DNA: TGTGCCACCAGTGATCCCGGGACCTATGGCTACACCTTC. This codes for CATSDPGTYGYTF.

This chain links TRBV5-5 with TRBJ2-5; D remains unclear. The ends were cut back, 4 bases at V and 2 bases at J, with 12 bases in the middle. In germline, CDR1 is SGHKS, CDR2 YYEKEE (reference sequence). This CDR3 has 14 amino acids. The CDR3 bases are TGTGCCAGCAGCCCCCGCCCCAGTCAAGAGACCCAGTACTTC. Translating it yields CASSPRPSQETQYF.